Sequencing of this T cell receptor (beta chain) was carried out in a study of shared clonotypes between healthy human individuals. Study observations and caveats: Sampling covered blood only; tissue repertoires likely differ.

DNA at approximately 200 ng, 25,000 to 30,000 T cell genomes, went into sorted-subset replicate PCRs. Some clones are missing from TCRdb's copy, which holds only in-frame ones; the method was immunoSEQ multiplex PCR. This table holds 2,500,000 or so clones, about 92% found once. This clone has only one observation. What it binds is not known. The germline V gene encodes CDR1 KGHSH and CDR2 LQKENI. Trimming removed 4 bases at V and 4 bases at J, with 19 bases between. The CDR3 spans 17 residues. V and J are TRBV18 and TRBJ2-2; D unclear. Sequenced: naive CD4+ T cells sorted from blood. Specified subset: CD45RA+ positively selected. The TCR originated in a man younger than 35 in good health. The CDR3 reads CASSLSRSPRGTGELFF. In DNA, the CDR3 is TGTGCCAGCTCACTTTCCAGATCCCCCCGCGGCACCGGGGAGCTGTTTTTT.